This TCR beta chain emerged from a study of T cells in localized non-small cell lung cancer. Libraries were prepared by immunoSEQ multiplex PCR; TCRdb keeps only in-frame clonotypes and omits some of them. The sample shows more than 100,000 clones, about 90% of them seen only once. V was pared by 4 bases and J by 4 bases, with 8 bases of the junction left unmatched. Per the germline V gene, CDR1 is SGDLS and CDR2 is YYNGEE. This CDR3 spans 17 amino acids. The V call is TRBV9, the J call TRBJ2-7; TRBD2 agrees at 16 bases. Sequenced here: peripheral blood, sampled before any cancer treatment. This clonotype was obtained from a female donor at least 60 years old with stage I lung adenocarcinoma. CDR3 amino acids: CASSNPGLAGGPYEQYF. In DNA form, the CDR3 reads TGTGCCAGCAGCAACCCGGGACTAGCGGGAGGGCCTTACGAGCAGTACTTC.